The 10 T cell receptor beta chains reported below all come from one sample, sequenced in a study of CD8 T cells in ankylosing spondylitis (dated by TCRdb to the late 2010s). On the study overall, not on this receptor specifically: Blood from ankylosing spondylitis patients appeared to be characterized by a TCR beta motif made up of several highly homologous amino acid variants.

Libraries came from 5' RACE. Sequencing relied on an Illumina HiSeq 2500. Using fastp at Q25 and MiXCR, TCRdb reprocessed the public reads and kept productive beta chains. Identical CDR3 proteins give one entry, which carries the most common genes and DNA. The sample has about 840,000 distinct CDR3 sequences on record, about 11% of them singletons. 0.45% to 0.6% of the sample comes from the top ten. These receptors' targets are unknown. The material sequenced was blood, either unsorted or a sorted T cell fraction (not recorded which). These receptors all stem from a male donor with ankylosing spondylitis.

This clonotype came up a few times. J is TRBJ2-2 and V is TRBV10-3; D may be TRBD1 (6 bases). Trimming removed 1 base at V and 10 bases at J, with 7 bases between. Germline-derived CDR1 and CDR2 are ENHRY and SYGVKD. This CDR3 spans 12 amino acids. The CDR3 DNA is TGTGCCATCAGTGAGTACAGGGAGGAGCTGTTTTTT. Translating it yields CAISEYREELFF.

The V call is TRBV28, the J call TRBJ1-2, with D uncertain. The CDR3 covers 13 residues. Germline V gene lookup returns CDR1 MDHEN and CDR2 SYDVKM. The V end was cut by 7 bases, the J end by 6 bases, with 15 bases between. CDR3 coding DNA: TGTGCCAGCATGGGGTTCCTCTGGGATGGCTACACCTTC. Protein product: CASMGFLWDGYTF.

The chain has TRBV12-3 or TRBV12-4 and TRBJ1-2, with D possibly matching TRBD1 (6 bases). V was pared by 5 bases and J by 8 bases, with 24 bases between. The CDR3 is made up of 16 amino acids. The CDR3: CASSSRLRTASGGYTF. CDR3 nucleotide sequence: TGTGCCAGCAGTAGTAGGCTACGGACAGCGTCGGGCGGCTACACCTTC.

The chain links TRBV7-8 to TRBJ2-7; TRBD1 or TRBD2 may be the D gene (5 bases each). This CDR3 spans 14 amino acids. In germline, CDR1 is SGHVS, CDR2 FQNEAQ. Trimming left V 5 bases short and J 2 bases short, with 13 bases between. The chain's CDR3 is CASSHRDLTYEQYF. The CDR3, as DNA: TGTGCCAGCAGCCACCGGGACCTAACCTACGAGCAGTACTTC.

This clonotype was counted ten times or more. The chain carries TRBV7-2 and TRBJ2-5; a weak D match, TRBD2 (5 bases). Trimming left V 0 bases short and J 5 bases short, with 10 bases between. Germline CDR1 and CDR2: SGHTA and FQGNSA. There are 14 residues in the CDR3. CDR3 sequence (DNA): TGTGCCAGCAGCTTAGCGAGGGCGCGGGAGACCCAGTACTTC. Translation gives CASSLARARETQYF.

This clonotype showed up many times. The chain employs TRBV29-1 and TRBJ1-4, with 8 bases aligning to TRBD1. Germline trimming cut 7 bases from V and 4 bases from J; bases unmatched to any gene: 2. This CDR3 has 12 amino acids. The germline CDR1 and CDR2 sequences are SQVTM and ANQGSEA. The CDR3 DNA reads TGCAGCGCCACAGGGGGTAATGAAAAACTGTTTTTT. It translates to CSATGGNEKLFF.

This clonotype appeared a few times. This chain connects TRBV7-2 to TRBJ2-1; TRBD2 matches at 7 bases. Germline values: CDR1 SGHTA, CDR2 FQGNSA. V lost 3 bases to trimming and J lost 7 bases; unmatched junction nucleotides: 9. The CDR3 contains 15 residues. The CDR3 DNA sequence: TGTGCCAGCAGCTTCCGGACTAGGACGGGGAATGAGCAGTTCTTC. It codes for CASSFRTRTGNEQFF.

This clonotype was detected a few times. The chain links TRBV29-1 to TRBJ2-7; a weak D match, TRBD1 (5 bases). The CDR3 has 13 amino acids. Germline V lookup: CDR1 SQVTM, CDR2 ANQGSEA. Deletions cut 5 bases from V and 7 bases from J, with 18 bases between. CDR3 amino acids: CSVRQGQKMEQYF. For the CDR3, the DNA is TGCAGCGTTCGGCAGGGCCAAAAAATGGAGCAGTACTTC.

This clonotype was detected many times. V is TRBV20-1 and J is TRBJ2-5; D is unclear. This CDR3 comprises 11 residues. Germline CDR1 DFQATT, CDR2 SNEGSKA (reference sequence). V lost 2 bases, J lost 5 bases, and 6 bases lay in between. The CDR3 protein is CSARWVETQYF. The CDR3 DNA reads TGCAGTGCTAGATGGGTCGAGACCCAGTACTTC.

The chain's CDR3 is CSARSPETAYEQYF. The CDR3 region has the DNA TGCAGTGCTAGATCACCAGAGACAGCCTACGAGCAGTACTTC. The chain carries TRBV20-1 and TRBJ2-7; D may be TRBD1 (5 bases). With 2 bases removed from V and 2 bases from J, the gap between germline ends came to 13 bases. CDR1 and CDR2 (germline): DFQATT, SNEGSKA (reference sequence). CDR3 size: 14 residues.